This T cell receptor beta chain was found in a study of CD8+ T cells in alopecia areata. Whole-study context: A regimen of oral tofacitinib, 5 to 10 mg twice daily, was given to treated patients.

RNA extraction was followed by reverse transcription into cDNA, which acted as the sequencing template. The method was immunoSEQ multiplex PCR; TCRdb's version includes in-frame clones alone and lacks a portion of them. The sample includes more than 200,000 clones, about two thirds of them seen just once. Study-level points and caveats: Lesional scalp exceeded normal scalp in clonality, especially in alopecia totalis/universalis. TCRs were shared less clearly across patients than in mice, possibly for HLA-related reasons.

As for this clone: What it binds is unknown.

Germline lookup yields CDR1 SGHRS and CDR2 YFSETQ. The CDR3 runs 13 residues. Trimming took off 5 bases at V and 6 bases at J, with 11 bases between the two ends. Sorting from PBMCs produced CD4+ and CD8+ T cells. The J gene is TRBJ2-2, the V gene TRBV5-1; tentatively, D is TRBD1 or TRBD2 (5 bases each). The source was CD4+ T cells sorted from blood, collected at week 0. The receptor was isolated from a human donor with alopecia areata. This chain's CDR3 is CASSGAGAGELFF. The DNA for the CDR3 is TGCGCCAGCAGTGGGGCCGGGGCCGGGGAGCTGTTTTTT.